This T cell receptor (beta chain) stems from a study of T-cell reconstitution after alpha-beta-depleted transplantation in children. Trimming at V came to 8 bases and at J to 2 bases, leaving 3 bases not matched to a gene. The CDR3 is made up of 12 amino acids. Germline-derived CDR1 and CDR2 are SEHNR and FQNEAQ (reference sequence). It was with unique molecular identifiers that the TCRbeta library was prepared. TCRdb re-analysed the PCR reads in MiXCR, keeping a single row per CDR3 protein. The table shows 600,000 to 700,000 distinct CDR3 sequences, with approximately 16% occurring only once. This clonotype was found once.

The sequencing used PBMCs from the stem cell graft donor, collected from the stem cell graft. The J gene is TRBJ2-7, the V gene TRBV7-9; 7 bases fit TRBD1. The TCR sequence derives from a human donor who donated a stem cell graft to a child with acute myeloid leukemia. CDR3 sequence reads: CASEGQTYEQYF. DNA of the CDR3: TGTGCCAGCGAGGGACAGACCTACGAGCAGTACTTC.